What follows are 29 T cell receptor beta chains derived from one specimen sequenced in a study of OX40 agonist ivuxolimab in advanced cancers. Library preparation was by the immunoSEQ multiplex PCR assay. In its TCRdb copy, this immuneACCESS table keeps in-frame sequences only and misses some clones. Where compared with another copy, unresolved V genes explain less than half of these, and the others have no known cause. The sample has about 77,000 clones on record, 80% to 90% of them singletons. The ten largest clones take up 5.5% to 8% of the sample. This specimen consisted of CD4+ or CD8+ T cells sorted from blood, obtained in a trial of the OX40 agonist ivuxolimab. These receptors all come from an adult with an advanced solid tumor such as melanoma, head and neck, liver or kidney cancer.

The genes are TRBV6-5 and TRBJ1-3; 9 positions agree with TRBD1. Germline assignment: CDR1 MNHEY and CDR2 SVGAGI. With 6 bases clipped from V and 0 bases from J, the junction kept 3 bases outside the gene matches. The CDR3 runs to 15 residues. CDR3 sequence (DNA): TGTGCCAGCAGCGCGGGACAGGGCTCTGGAAACACCATATATTTT. As protein: CASSAGQGSGNTIYF.

A single count supports this clone. The chain combines TRBV5-6 with TRBJ2-3; D uncertain. The V and J ends lost 1 base and 0 bases respectively, with 6 bases between them. This CDR3 is 14 amino acids long. Germline assignment: CDR1 SGHDT and CDR2 YYEEEE. The CDR3 reads CASSLLGSTDTQYF. CDR3 sequence (DNA): TGTGCCAGCAGCTTGTTAGGAAGCACAGATACGCAGTATTTT. Full variable domain (rest looked up from reference TRBV5-6 and TRBJ2-3): DAGVTQSPTHLIKTRGQQVTLRCSPKSGHDTVSWYQQALGQGPQFIFQYYEEEERQRGNFPDRFSGHQFPNYSSELNVNALLLGDSALYLCASSLLGSTDTQYFGPGTRLTVL.

This chain joins TRBV6-6 and TRBJ1-2; perhaps TRBD1 as D (5 bases). V gave up 2 bases and J gave up 7 bases, with 8 bases separating them. This CDR3 spans 12 amino acids. Per the germline V gene, CDR1 is MNHNY and CDR2 is SVGAGI (reference sequence). The CDR3 nucleotides read TGTGCCAGCAGTTACAAGGGGTCTGGCTACACCTTC. Amino acid sequence: CASSYKGSGYTF.

V and J are TRBV7-3 and TRBJ2-1, with TRBD2 matching 16 bases. The trim removed 2 bases at V and 4 bases at J, leaving 5 bases unmatched. CDR3 size: 18 residues. Germline V CDR1 and CDR2: SGHTA, FQGTGA. The CDR3 loop is CASSLGTSGRALYNEQFF. DNA for the CDR3: TGTGCCAGCAGCTTAGGGACTAGCGGGAGGGCCTTATACAATGAGCAGTTCTTC.

The rearrangement joins TRBV7-2 to TRBJ1-4; no firm D call. This CDR3 contains 14 residues. The V end was cut by 5 bases, the J end by 7 bases, with 14 bases between. Per the germline V gene, CDR1 is SGHTA and CDR2 is FQGNSA. The CDR3 is CASSPGGWGEKLFF. As DNA, the CDR3 is TGTGCCAGCAGCCCCGGAGGGTGGGGTGAAAAACTGTTTTTT.

This chain links TRBV13 with TRBJ1-3; TRBD1 aligns across 10 bases. The ends lost 3 bases at V and 4 bases at J; junction bases unmatched: 9. In germline, CDR1 is PRHDT, CDR2 FYEKMQ (reference sequence). This CDR3 has 17 residues. The CDR3 here is CASSFSHLGQGGNTIYF. The CDR3 DNA sequence: TGTGCCAGCAGCTTCTCTCACCTGGGACAGGGGGGAAACACCATATATTTT.

The CDR3 loop reads CASSRSTSGGPSGGANVLTF. For the CDR3, the DNA is TGCGCCAGCAGCCGATCTACTAGCGGGGGACCGTCAGGTGGGGCCAACGTCCTGACTTTC. The chain has TRBV5-1 and TRBJ2-6, with 11 bases lining up with TRBD2. The J segment lost 3 bases and the V segment lost 4 bases, leaving 15 bases of the junction unmatched. The V gene's germline CDR1 is SGHRS and CDR2 YFSETQ. The CDR3 sequence is 20 residues long. Drawing the rest from reference TRBV5-1 and TRBJ2-6, the complete variable domain is KAGVTQTPRYLIKTRGQQVTLSCSPISGHRSVSWYQQTPGQGLQFLFEYFSETQRNKGNFPGRFSGRQFSNSRSEMNVSTLELGDSALYLCASSRSTSGGPSGGANVLTFGAGSRLTVL.

V is TRBV28 and J is TRBJ2-4; tentative D call: TRBD1 (5 bases). The CDR3 has 15 residues. Germline V gene sequence: CDR1 MDHEN, CDR2 SYDVKM. V was shortened by 10 bases and J by 1 base, with 17 bases between the two germline ends. DNA for the CDR3: TGTGCCACTTCCTATGAAGGGGCTGCCAAAAACATTCAGTACTTC. Residues: CATSYEGAAKNIQYF.

The gene calls are TRBV27 and TRBJ2-5; possible D gene TRBD2, 6 bases. The CDR3 contains 14 residues. Germline V lookup: CDR1 MNHEY, CDR2 SMNVEV (reference sequence). The V end lost 3 bases, the J end lost 4 bases, and 12 bases lay between the germline ends. CDR3 DNA: TGTGCCAGCAGTTTGAGGGGAGGTCGAGAGACCCAGTACTTC. Its protein is CASSLRGGRETQYF.

This chain uses TRBV28 with TRBJ2-2; 11 nucleotides line up with TRBD2. The CDR3 runs to 17 residues. V was pared by 6 bases and J by 2 bases, with 8 bases of the junction left unmatched. CDR1 and CDR2 from the germline V gene are MDHEN and SYDVKM. The CDR3 sequence is CASSMLAGGGNTGELFF. CDR3 DNA sequence: TGTGCCAGCAGCATGCTAGCGGGGGGAGGTAACACCGGGGAGCTGTTTTTT.

The chain carries TRBV11-2 and TRBJ2-1; 7 bases are a match to TRBD2. The CDR3 extends over 17 amino acids. The germline V gene encodes CDR1 SGHAT and CDR2 FQNNGV. With V trimmed by 1 base and J by 10 bases, 16 bases remained unmatched. The CDR3 is CASSLAQIASGQEEQFF. The DNA of the CDR3 is TGTGCCAGCAGCTTAGCGCAAATCGCTAGCGGTCAGGAGGAGCAGTTCTTC.

The chain is built from TRBV4-1 and TRBJ2-2; tentative D call: TRBD2 (6 bases). In germline, CDR1 is MGHRA, CDR2 YSYEKL. V was cut by 0 bases and J by 0 bases, with 11 bases left in between. CDR3 size: 17 residues. The DNA for the CDR3 is TGCGCCAGCAGCCAAGAGGGGGGACCTCCGAACACCGGGGAGCTGTTTTTT. Translated: CASSQEGGPPNTGELFF.

The chain couples TRBV5-1 to TRBJ1-2; D gene ambiguous. Germline V gives CDR1 SGHRS, CDR2 YFSETQ. The CDR3 has 14 amino acids. Trimming took off 0 bases at V and 9 bases at J, with 15 bases between the two ends. The CDR3 nucleotides read TGCGCCAGCAGCTTGGATCCGGGTAGGACGAGCTACACCTTC. Translated, it gives CASSLDPGRTSYTF.

The chain recombines TRBV15 with TRBJ1-5; D gene uncertain. Germline loops: CDR1 LNHNV, CDR2 YYDKDF (reference sequence). This CDR3 is 15 amino acids long. V gave up 5 bases and J gave up 9 bases, with 20 bases separating them. The CDR3 DNA follows: TGTGCCACCAGCCTGACAATGGACGGCCTTGGGCCCCAGCATTTT. This translates into CATSLTMDGLGPQHF.

This rearrangement joins TRBV5-6 to TRBJ1-1; D might be TRBD1 (5 bases). Germline CDR1 reads SGHDT; CDR2 reads YYEEEE. The CDR3 loop spans 14 amino acids. Trimming shortened V by 5 bases and J by 1 base, and 12 bases separated the two germline ends. CDR3: CASRPGTENTEAFF. Here the CDR3 DNA reads TGTGCCAGCAGACCCGGGACGGAGAACACTGAAGCTTTCTTT.

The rearrangement uses TRBV5-6 and TRBJ1-5, with TRBD1 matching 7 bases. The CDR3 sequence is 14 residues long. CDR1 and CDR2 (germline): SGHDT, YYEEEE. V dropped 3 bases and J dropped 6; count of bases not matched to a gene: 6. The CDR3 DNA reads TGTGCCAGCAGCTCGACAGGGCGCGGTCAGCCCCAGCATTTT. It codes for CASSSTGRGQPQHF.

This chain links TRBV2 with TRBJ1-1; D not certain. Germline CDR1 reads SNHLY; CDR2 reads FYNNEI. This CDR3 contains 13 residues. V lost 0 bases, J lost 4 bases, and 6 bases lay in between. The CDR3 loop reads CASSEAGSTEAFF. As DNA, the CDR3 is TGTGCCAGCAGTGAAGCAGGATCCACTGAAGCTTTCTTT.

In this sample, this clone turned up once. The rearrangement links TRBV19 to TRBJ1-5; possible D gene TRBD1, 5 bases. CDR1 is LNHDA, CDR2 SQIVND, per germline (reference sequence). This CDR3 contains 17 residues. With 4 bases removed from V and 4 bases from J, the gap between germline ends came to 20 bases. The DNA for the CDR3 is TGTGCCAGTAGTAGTGTTAGTTCGGGGGAGGAAAATCAGCCCCAGCATTTT. It encodes CASSSVSSGEENQPQHF.

This clone appeared a single time. This chain joins TRBV6-5 and TRBJ2-6, with no clear D. Germline V gene sequence: CDR1 MNHEY, CDR2 SVGAGI. The CDR3 totals 15 residues. V lost 0 bases and J lost 5, with 8 bases in between. The CDR3 nucleotides are TGTGCCAGCAGTTACTCGCTTCAACGGGCCAACGTCCTGACTTTC. Protein: CASSYSLQRANVLTF.

V is TRBV11-2 and J is TRBJ1-2, with a possible D match to TRBD1 (6 bases). CDR1 and CDR2 (germline): SGHAT, FQNNGV. The CDR3 runs to 13 residues. V lost 3 bases, J lost 4 bases, and 9 bases lay in between. The CDR3 DNA sequence: TGTGCCAGCAGCTTGGACAGTACCTATGGCTACACCTTC. It codes for CASSLDSTYGYTF.

The chain couples TRBV28 to TRBJ2-1; 8 positions match TRBD2. The germline CDR1 and CDR2 sequences are MDHEN and SYDVKM. With 5 bases clipped from V and 8 bases from J, the junction kept 11 bases outside the gene matches. CDR3 length: 15 residues. CDR3 nucleotides: TGTGCCAGCAGTCCCAGCGGGGGCCCTCGGGATGAGCAGTTCTTC. It codes for CASSPSGGPRDEQFF.

The V and J genes are TRBV19 and TRBJ1-5; no definite D call. This CDR3 has 15 residues. In germline, CDR1 is LNHDA, CDR2 SQIVND (reference sequence). V was pared by 3 bases and J by 2 bases, with 11 bases between. CDR3 in DNA: TGTGCCAGTAGTATTATCCCAGTTGGCAATCAGCCCCAGCATTTT. This codes for CASSIIPVGNQPQHF. The variable domain in full, completed from reference TRBV19 and TRBJ1-5, reads DGGITQSPKYLFRKEGQNVTLSCEQNLNHDAMYWYRQDPGQGLRLIYYSQIVNDFQKGDIAEGYSVSREKKESFPLTVTSAQKNPTAFYLCASSIIPVGNQPQHFGDGTRLSIL.

This chain joins TRBV7-3 and TRBJ2-5, with TRBD1 matching over 7 bases. V dropped 5 bases and J dropped 5; count of bases not matched to a gene: 8. Germline values: CDR1 SGHTA, CDR2 FQGTGA. The CDR3 length is 14 residues. This chain's CDR3 is CASSPQTGWETQYF. The CDR3 nucleotides read TGTGCCAGCAGCCCACAGACAGGGTGGGAGACCCAGTACTTC.

The genes are TRBV13 and TRBJ2-1, with 10 bases matching TRBD2. V lost 6 bases and J lost 1; bases outside the gene matches: 6. CDR1 and CDR2 from the germline V gene are PRHDT and FYEKMQ (reference sequence). The CDR3 covers 16 residues. The CDR3 reads CASRFSGGPSYNEQFF. CDR3 in DNA: TGTGCCAGCAGATTTAGCGGGGGGCCTTCCTACAATGAGCAGTTCTTC.

V is TRBV10-1 and J is TRBJ2-1; 14 bases align to TRBD2. V was pared by 4 bases and J by 9 bases, with 2 bases of the junction left unmatched. The V gene's germline CDR1 is WNHNN and CDR2 SYGVQD (reference sequence). The CDR3 has 14 amino acids. The DNA for the CDR3 is TGCGCCAGCAGTGGGACTAGCGGGAGGAGTGAGCAGTTCTTC. As protein: CASSGTSGRSEQFF.

The chain employs TRBV28 and TRBJ1-4; a possible D gene is TRBD1 (5 bases). The CDR3 covers 15 residues. In germline, CDR1 is MDHEN, CDR2 SYDVKM. V lost 5 bases to trimming and J lost 4 bases, with 14 bases between them. DNA for the CDR3: TGTGCCAGCAGTCGACAGAGAGGGTATAATGAAAAACTGTTTTTT. Amino acid sequence: CASSRQRGYNEKLFF.

Notes on this clone: At one end, the junction sequence differs from germline, possibly due to a read error. This chain joins TRBV11-2 and TRBJ1-1; possible D gene TRBD1, 6 bases. The CDR3 is 13 amino acids. From germline, CDR1 is SGHAT and CDR2 FQNNGV. The CDR3 bases are TGTGCCAGCAGATTAGACAGGATGACTGAAGCTTTCTTT. This translates into CASRLDRMTEAFF.

The V gene is TRBV6-5, the J gene TRBJ2-1, with D hard to call. In germline, CDR1 is MNHEY, CDR2 SVGAGI. This CDR3 has 14 residues. Trimming removed 0 bases from V and 5 bases from J, with 8 bases in between. CDR3 sequence: CASSYSSQNNEQFF. DNA for the CDR3: TGTGCCAGCAGTTACTCTTCCCAGAACAATGAGCAGTTCTTC.

This chain connects TRBV4-2 to TRBJ2-7; 12 bases fit TRBD1. The CDR3 contains 18 residues. Germline-derived CDR1 and CDR2 are LGHNA and YNFKEQ. With 6 bases clipped from V and 3 bases from J, the junction kept 15 bases outside the gene matches. The CDR3 protein is CASRQWGQGASGSYEQYF. Written as DNA, the CDR3 is TGTGCCAGCAGACAATGGGGACAGGGGGCGTCGGGAAGCTACGAGCAGTACTTC.